These 9 T cell receptor beta chains share one sample of origin, sequenced in a study of control samples from healthy donors and cancer patients. Clones were read by immunoSEQ multiplex PCR, and TCRdb kept only the in-frame ones, dropping some. The top ten clones hold around 5% of a sample with 150,000 to 200,000 clones, around 88% of them seen once. The sequencing input was blood. The receptors come from a woman aged 25-40 years in good health.

This clone was seen a single time. The chain has TRBV4-2 and TRBJ1-3, with D possibly being TRBD1 (6 bases). CDR1 LGHNA and CDR2 YNFKEQ come from the germline V gene. This CDR3 spans 14 amino acids. Trimming shortened V by 3 bases and J by 4 bases, and 10 bases separated the two germline ends. CDR3 DNA: TGTGCCAGCAGCCAGGACAGTTCCGGAAACACCATATATTTT. Its protein product is CASSQDSSGNTIYF.

The chain couples TRBV19 to TRBJ2-5; perhaps TRBD1 as D (8 bases). Germline V gene sequence: CDR1 LNHDA, CDR2 SQIVND (reference sequence). There are 15 residues in the CDR3. V was cut by 7 bases and J by 5 bases, with 20 bases left in between. The CDR3 DNA reads as TGTGCCAGTACAATCCGGACAGGGAGGGTGGAGACCCAGTACTTC. It is translated as CASTIRTGRVETQYF. The entire variable domain, with the rest obtained from reference TRBV19 and TRBJ2-5, is as follows: DGGITQSPKYLFRKEGQNVTLSCEQNLNHDAMYWYRQDPGQGLRLIYYSQIVNDFQKGDIAEGYSVSREKKESFPLTVTSAQKNPTAFYLCASTIRTGRVETQYFGPGTRLLVL.

The chain uses TRBV19 and TRBJ1-4, with D uncertain. Trimming removed 1 base from V and 8 bases from J, with 2 bases in between. The CDR3 contains 11 residues. Germline V gene sequence: CDR1 LNHDA, CDR2 SQIVND (reference sequence). The CDR3 DNA reads TGTGCCAGTAGTATAGGAGAAAAACTGTTTTTT. Translated, it gives CASSIGEKLFF.

The V gene is TRBV28, the J gene TRBJ2-3; 7 positions agree with TRBD2. This CDR3 has 14 residues. Germline-derived CDR1 and CDR2 are MDHEN and SYDVKM. The junction had 3 bases not matched to a gene; V was cut back by 6 bases and J by 0 bases. This CDR3 is CASRLAPSTDTQYF. The DNA for the CDR3 is TGTGCCAGCAGACTAGCGCCTAGCACAGATACGCAGTATTTT.

The genes are TRBV5-4 and TRBJ2-1; D is perhaps TRBD1 or TRBD2 (5 bases each). Deletions cut 0 bases from V and 13 bases from J, with 17 bases between. Germline loops: CDR1 SGHNT, CDR2 YYREEE (reference sequence). The CDR3 length is 14 residues. The CDR3 sequence: CASSLAHNRGDQFF. CDR3 sequence (DNA): TGTGCCAGCAGCTTGGCCCATAACCGAGGGGACCAGTTCTTC.

The chain joins TRBV2 to TRBJ2-2, with 9 bases identical to TRBD2. V was pared by 11 bases and J by 6 bases, with 10 bases of the junction left unmatched. The CDR3 contains 14 residues. Germline-derived CDR1 and CDR2 are SNHLY and FYNNEI. Here the CDR3 reads CARARGRGAGELFF. DNA for the CDR3: TGTGCCCGCGCCCGCGGGAGGGGCGCCGGGGAGCTGTTTTTT.

V is TRBV6-1 and J is TRBJ2-5; D is possibly TRBD2 (7 bases). CDR3 size: 16 residues. Germline-derived CDR1 and CDR2 are MNHNS and SASEGT. V lost 0 bases to trimming and J lost 1 base, with 12 bases between them. Here the CDR3 DNA reads TGTGCCAGCAGTGAAGCGCATAGGGGGGGCCAAGAGACCCAGTACTTC. Protein sequence: CASSEAHRGGQETQYF.

The chain recombines TRBV6-5 with TRBJ1-2; weak D call: TRBD1 (6 bases). The CDR3 has 13 amino acids. The germline CDR1 and CDR2 sequences are MNHEY and SVGAGI. Between the trimmed V and J ends, which lost 2 bases and 5 bases, there was a span of 9 bases. The CDR3 spells CASSYGGLYGYTF. The CDR3 DNA sequence: TGTGCCAGCAGTTACGGGGGGCTGTATGGCTACACCTTC.

The rearrangement joins TRBV20-1 to TRBJ2-5, with TRBD2 matching over 15 bases. The length of the CDR3 is 17 residues. With V trimmed by 3 bases and J by 5 bases, 10 bases remained unmatched. CDR1 and CDR2 (germline): DFQATT, SNEGSKA (reference sequence). The CDR3 sequence: CSASGGLAGGPRETQYF. The CDR3 coding sequence is TGCAGTGCTAGTGGAGGACTAGCGGGAGGGCCTAGGGAGACCCAGTACTTC.